The 32 T cell receptor beta chains below come from one sample, sequenced in a study of cytomegalovirus exposure and HLA in healthy donors. The PCR ran on 60 Vbeta and 13 Jbeta primers. This table comes from immunoSEQ multiplex PCR, and its TCRdb copy is limited to in-frame clones, with some not included. The data contain 77,000 or so clones, about four fifths of them seen just once; the ten biggest clones take up roughly 1.5%. The specimen was PBMCs. The origin of the receptors is a man aged 40-50 years in good health and CMV-seronegative.

The chain uses TRBV5-5 and TRBJ2-5, with 10 bases fitting TRBD2. The DNA matches TRBJ2-7 better at its end, which makes the J call doubtful. Germline loops: CDR1 SGHKS, CDR2 YYEKEE (reference sequence). This CDR3 comprises 16 residues. The CDR3 here is CASSGRTSGNSYEQYF. DNA for the CDR3: TGTGCCAGCAGCGGACGTACTAGCGGGAATTCCTACGAGCAGTACTTC.

The chain combines TRBV6-1 with TRBJ2-1; 9 bases agree with TRBD2. The CDR3 spans 16 residues. Germline loops: CDR1 MNHNS, CDR2 SASEGT. V lost 6 bases and J lost 4; bases outside the gene matches: 10. The CDR3 here is CASSENLAGKYNEQFF. The CDR3, as DNA: TGTGCCAGCAGCGAAAACCTAGCGGGAAAGTACAATGAGCAGTTCTTC.

The J gene is TRBJ2-5, the V gene TRBV5-6; TRBD2 matches 9 bases. With the DNA end fitting TRBJ2-7 better, the J assignment may be wrong. CDR3 length: 15 amino acids. The germline CDR1 and CDR2 sequences are SGHDT and YYEEEE. CDR3 residues: CASSSLGGGEDEQYF. Written as DNA, the CDR3 is TGTGCCAGCAGCTCCCTAGGCGGGGGGGAGGACGAGCAGTACTTC.

This rearrangement joins TRBV2 to TRBJ2-1, with D maybe TRBD1 (6 bases). V was pared by 5 bases and J by 3 bases, with 11 bases between. From germline, CDR1 is SNHLY and CDR2 FYNNEI. The CDR3 is 14 amino acids. The CDR3 DNA reads as TGTGCCAGCAGTTTGGGGGCTCTCTACAATGAGCAGTTCTTC. Its translation: CASSLGALYNEQFF.

The V call is TRBV19, the J call TRBJ2-6; 9 nucleotides agree with TRBD1. V lost 6 bases to trimming and J lost 3 bases; unmatched junction nucleotides: 12. The CDR3 loop spans 18 amino acids. Germline-derived CDR1 and CDR2 are LNHDA and SQIVND (reference sequence). The CDR3 protein is CASSLLGGTGIGANVLTF. The CDR3 DNA reads TGTGCCAGTAGCCTTCTAGGGGGGACAGGGATTGGGGCCAACGTCCTGACTTTC. The full variable domain, its missing parts supplied by reference TRBV19 and TRBJ2-6, is DGGITQSPKYLFRKEGQNVTLSCEQNLNHDAMYWYRQDPGQGLRLIYYSQIVNDFQKGDIAEGYSVSREKKESFPLTVTSAQKNPTAFYLCASSLLGGTGIGANVLTFGAGSRLTVL.

The J gene is TRBJ2-7, the V gene TRBV7-2; D perhaps matches TRBD1 (5 bases). Germline-derived CDR1 and CDR2 are SGHTA and FQGNSA. V lost 1 base and J 3 bases, leaving 13 bases between the germline ends. The CDR3 has 15 residues. The DNA of the CDR3 is TGTGCCAGCAGCTTAGGGCAGGGCTCCGTCTACGAGCAGTACTTC. Translated: CASSLGQGSVYEQYF.

This chain connects TRBV2 to TRBJ2-5; a weak D match, TRBD1 (5 bases). CDR1 is SNHLY and CDR2 is FYNNEI in the germline V gene. The CDR3 consists of 12 residues. Trimming shortened V by 1 base and J by 12 bases, and 12 bases separated the two germline ends. This CDR3 is CASSEVKGSEYF. CDR3 DNA sequence: TGTGCCAGCAGTGAAGTGAAGGGGTCAGAGTACTTC.

V and J are TRBV6-1 and TRBJ2-1, with TRBD2 as a possible D gene (6 bases). The germline V gene has CDR1 MNHNS and CDR2 SASEGT. This CDR3 spans 12 amino acids. V was clipped by 3 bases and J by 13 bases, with 13 bases between them. CDR3 DNA sequence: TGTGCCAGCAGTGAGGCGGGAAGTAGTCAGTTCTTC. Translating it yields CASSEAGSSQFF.

V and J are TRBV19 and TRBJ1-1; TRBD1 might be the D (6 bases). V was pared by 4 bases and J by 0 bases, with 9 bases between. The CDR3 runs to 14 residues. CDR1 is LNHDA and CDR2 is SQIVND in the germline V gene (reference sequence). The CDR3 DNA sequence: TGTGCCAGTAGTACGGACAGCTTGAACACTGAAGCTTTCTTT. This translates into CASSTDSLNTEAFF.

The chain carries TRBV6-6 and TRBJ2-2, with D tentatively TRBD1 (6 bases). Germline CDR1 reads MNHNY; CDR2 reads SVGAGI (reference sequence). The germline V and J ends were trimmed by 6 bases and 0 bases, with 11 bases remaining between them. There are 15 residues in the CDR3. The CDR3 is CASSLGHPNTGELFF. CDR3 nucleotides: TGTGCCAGCAGCCTGGGACACCCGAACACCGGGGAGCTGTTTTTT.

The chain joins TRBV21-1 to TRBJ2-5; TRBD1 is the table's D call, not checked against the DNA. TRBV21-1 is a pseudogene locus. The CDR3 totals 13 residues. The CDR3, as DNA: TGTGCCAGCAGCGGGGACAGACAAGAGACCCAGTACTTC. This translates into CASSGDRQETQYF.

V usage is TRBV5-1 and J usage is TRBJ2-2, with D possibly matching TRBD1 (5 bases). From germline, CDR1 is SGHRS and CDR2 YFSETQ. Trimming cost V 2 bases and J 7 bases, with 9 bases left between them. The CDR3 is 13 amino acids. CDR3 protein: CASSLKGNGELFF. The CDR3 DNA follows: TGCGCCAGCAGCTTAAAGGGGAACGGGGAGCTGTTTTTT.

This chain links TRBV27 with TRBJ2-7, with D maybe TRBD2 (5 bases). Germline V gives CDR1 MNHEY, CDR2 SMNVEV (reference sequence). Trimming took off 5 bases at V and 5 bases at J, with 13 bases between the two ends. The CDR3 runs to 13 residues. The CDR3 DNA reads as TGTGCCAGCAGTCCCTTGGACGGGGACGAGCAGTACTTC. Translating gives CASSPLDGDEQYF.

The count of this clone is one. Here the CDR3 DNA reads TGTGCCAGCAGCCCAGCCAGCGGGAGCACAGATACGCAGTATTTT. As protein: CASSPASGSTDTQYF. This chain connects TRBV11-3 to TRBJ2-3, with D tentatively TRBD2 (6 bases). This CDR3 has 15 amino acids. Deletions cut 5 bases from V and 0 bases from J, with 12 bases between. Germline-derived CDR1 and CDR2 are SGHNT and YENEEA.

This rearrangement joins TRBV2 to TRBJ1-5; D perhaps matches TRBD1 (6 bases). The CDR3 covers 15 residues. Germline V lookup: CDR1 SNHLY, CDR2 FYNNEI. V was pared by 5 bases and J by 1 base, with 12 bases between. The CDR3 loop is CASSSTGLSNQPQHF. The CDR3 DNA sequence: TGTGCCAGCAGTTCGACAGGTTTGAGCAATCAGCCCCAGCATTTT.

This clone was observed a handful of times. V is TRBV6-1 and J is TRBJ2-7, with TRBD2 matching over 8 bases. Unmatched junction bases numbered 7, after V lost 10 bases and J lost 2 bases. This CDR3 is 13 amino acids long. The germline gives CDR1 MNHNS, CDR2 SASEGT. Written as DNA, the CDR3 is TGTGCCACCATGGAAGCGGGAGCCTACGAGCAGTACTTC. Its protein is CATMEAGAYEQYF.

The rearrangement joins TRBV28 to TRBJ2-1; D is undetermined. The germline gives CDR1 MDHEN, CDR2 SYDVKM. The CDR3 has 14 residues. The ends were cut back, 5 bases at V and 4 bases at J, with 12 bases in the middle. The DNA of the CDR3 is TGTGCCAGCAGTGACACTGACCTTTACAATGAGCAGTTCTTC. Translation: CASSDTDLYNEQFF.

The chain combines TRBV5-1 with TRBJ1-2; TRBD1 agrees at 9 bases. The V and J ends lost 0 bases and 0 bases, in that order; junction bases with no gene match: 9. Germline lookup yields CDR1 SGHRS and CDR2 YFSETQ. The CDR3 is 18 amino acids. The CDR3 DNA follows: TGCGCCAGCAGCTTGGGAGGGACAGGGACTGTGGCTAACTATGGCTACACCTTC. Encoded protein: CASSLGGTGTVANYGYTF.

V is TRBV6-5 and J is TRBJ1-2, with 10 positions matching TRBD1. CDR3 length: 13 amino acids. Germline V lookup: CDR1 MNHEY, CDR2 SVGAGI. V shed 5 bases and J 6 bases; nucleotides not matched to a gene: 3. The CDR3 nucleotides read TGTGCCAGCAGTCGAGACAGGGGGCATGGCTACACCTTC. Its protein product is CASSRDRGHGYTF.

The count of this clone is one. This chain connects TRBV6-1 to TRBJ2-5; unclear D gene. V was shortened by 11 bases and J by 5 bases, with 15 bases between the two germline ends. This CDR3 spans 12 amino acids. Germline lookup yields CDR1 MNHNS and CDR2 SASEGT. Here the CDR3 reads CAGERNGETQYF. The CDR3 coding sequence is TGTGCCGGAGAGAGAAACGGGGAGACCCAGTACTTC.

This clone is a singleton in its sample. Sequence at one end of the junction differs from germline and may be a read error. This rearrangement joins TRBV7-9 to TRBJ2-7; TRBD1 matches 8 bases. In germline, CDR1 is SEHNR, CDR2 FQNEAQ (reference sequence). This CDR3 is 12 amino acids long. CDR3 nucleotides: TGTTCCAGCAGCGCGACAGGGGACGAGCAGTACTTC. Amino acid sequence: CSSSATGDEQYF.

This clone showed up just once. The chain has TRBV7-8 and TRBJ2-2, with D possibly matching TRBD2 (5 bases). V lost 7 bases and J 0 bases, leaving 9 bases between the germline ends. The CDR3 sequence is 14 residues long. The germline V gene has CDR1 SGHVS and CDR2 FQNEAQ. CDR3 region: CASNQLANTGELFF. CDR3 sequence (DNA): TGTGCCAGCAACCAACTAGCGAACACCGGGGAGCTGTTTTTT.

This clone was found a few times. Other DNA sequences of this sample code for an identical CDR3. V and J are TRBV28 and TRBJ1-2; D ambiguous. Germline V CDR1 and CDR2: MDHEN, SYDVKM. This CDR3 has 11 amino acids. V was clipped by 4 bases and J by 4 bases, with 4 bases between them. In DNA, the CDR3 is TGTGCCAGCAGTTCCGGCTATGGCTACACCTTC. Translation: CASSSGYGYTF.

The chain employs TRBV28 and TRBJ2-1, with 16 bases that match TRBD2. CDR1 MDHEN and CDR2 SYDVKM come from the germline V gene. This CDR3 spans 20 amino acids. V lost 4 bases, J lost 1 base, and 10 bases stayed unmatched. This CDR3 is CASSWGLAGGPRSSYNEQFF. The CDR3 nucleotides read TGTGCCAGCAGTTGGGGACTAGCGGGAGGGCCGAGAAGTTCCTACAATGAGCAGTTCTTC.

This chain connects TRBV27 to TRBJ1-2, with 9 nucleotides matching TRBD1. The CDR3 totals 13 residues. The ends lost 3 bases at V and 4 bases at J; junction bases unmatched: 0. Germline CDR1 and CDR2: MNHEY and SMNVEV (reference sequence). The CDR3 spells CASSLTGGYGYTF. The CDR3 bases are TGTGCCAGCAGTTTGACAGGGGGCTATGGCTACACCTTC.

The chain joins TRBV9 to TRBJ1-5; D remains ambiguous. Between the trimmed V and J ends, which lost 4 bases and 1 base, there was a span of 9 bases. CDR1 SGDLS and CDR2 YYNGEE come from the germline V gene. The CDR3 contains 14 residues. The CDR3 bases are TGTGCCAGCAGCTCCCAGGCGAGCAATCAGCCCCAGCATTTT. Translating gives CASSSQASNQPQHF.

A few counts support this clone. CDR3 sequence reads: CASSGYSQPQHF. CDR3 bases: TGTGCCAGTAGTGGGTACAGTCAGCCCCAGCATTTT. V usage is TRBV19 and J usage is TRBJ1-5; the D is unclear. Germline CDR1 and CDR2: LNHDA and SQIVND (reference sequence). V shed 5 bases and J shed 6 bases, with 8 bases lying between them. This CDR3 has 12 amino acids. Using reference TRBV19 and TRBJ1-5 for the parts outside the CDR3, the full variable domain is DGGITQSPKYLFRKEGQNVTLSCEQNLNHDAMYWYRQDPGQGLRLIYYSQIVNDFQKGDIAEGYSVSREKKESFPLTVTSAQKNPTAFYLCASSGYSQPQHFGDGTRLSIL.

Only a few counts were recorded for this clone. At the DNA level, this CDR3 is encoded by other sequences in the same sample as well. The CDR3 here is CASSGTSGTDTQYF. CDR3 sequence (DNA): TGTGCCAGCAGTGGGACTAGCGGGACAGATACGCAGTATTTT. This chain uses TRBV6-4 with TRBJ2-3; 11 bases agree with TRBD2. The CDR3 is 14 amino acids. The V gene's germline CDR1 is MRHNA and CDR2 SNTAGT. Trimming removed 4 bases from V and 3 bases from J; junction bases left unmatched: 0.

The V and J genes are TRBV6-5 and TRBJ1-6, with 9 bases that match TRBD1. From germline, CDR1 is MNHEY and CDR2 SVGAGI. Germline trimming cut 4 bases from V and 8 bases from J; bases unmatched to any gene: 9. This CDR3 contains 16 residues. CDR3 residues: CASSSNRGLNYSPLHF. For the CDR3, the DNA is TGTGCCAGCAGTTCAAACAGGGGGCTTAATTATTCACCCCTCCACTTT.

This chain connects TRBV7-8 to TRBJ2-5; D perhaps matches TRBD2 (7 bases). CDR1 is SGHVS and CDR2 is FQNEAQ in the germline V gene. The CDR3 is 17 amino acids. The ends were cut back, 1 base at V and 5 bases at J, with 20 bases in the middle. The CDR3 here is CASSLGRGTHGGETQYF. The CDR3 nucleotides read TGTGCCAGCAGCTTAGGACGGGGGACACACGGGGGGGAGACCCAGTACTTC. The entire variable domain, with the rest obtained from reference TRBV7-8 and TRBJ2-5, is as follows: GAGVSQSPRYKVAKRGQDVALRCDPISGHVSLFWYQQALGQGPEFLTYFQNEAQLDKSGLPSDRFFAERPEGSVSTLKIQRTQQEDSAVYLCASSLGRGTHGGETQYFGPGTRLLVL.

This sequence joins TRBV30 and TRBJ1-1; possibly TRBD1 for D (5 bases). Deletions cut 3 bases from V and 1 base from J, with 15 bases between. This CDR3 contains 15 residues. CDR1 and CDR2 from the germline V gene are GTSNPN and SVGIG (reference sequence). CDR3 bases: TGTGCCTGGAGAGCGACAGCGGGGTCGAACACTGAAGCTTTCTTT. Its protein product is CAWRATAGSNTEAFF.

This clone was observed a handful of times. The chain joins TRBV7-2 to TRBJ2-5; TRBD1 agrees at 11 bases. The CDR3 extends over 18 amino acids. CDR1 and CDR2 (germline): SGHTA, FQGNSA. The junction had 12 bases not matched to a gene; V was cut back by 0 bases and J by 6 bases. CDR3 sequence reads: CASSLAVLRTGGLQTQYF. As DNA, the CDR3 is TGTGCCAGCAGCTTAGCGGTTCTGCGGACAGGGGGCTTACAGACCCAGTACTTC.